This T cell receptor beta chain was captured in a study of OX40 agonist ivuxolimab in advanced cancers. Remarks on this clone: Its target is not known.

Study results and limitations: At 0.1 to 3.0 mg/kg, clonal expansion of CD4+ and CD8+ blood T cells had occurred by week 6.

Per the germline V gene, CDR1 is SGHTA and CDR2 is FQGNSA. Trimming pared 2 bases from V and 6 bases from J, leaving 10 bases between. CDR3 size: 14 residues. Patients were ineligible given autoimmune disease history or systemic immunosuppression. The method was immunoSEQ multiplex PCR; TCRdb's version includes in-frame clones alone and lacks a portion of them. Of some 86,000 clones listed, about 85% are singletons. V usage is TRBV7-2 and J usage is TRBJ2-2; D ambiguous. This TCR was sampled from an adult with an advanced solid tumor such as melanoma, head and neck, liver or kidney cancer. Sequences were derived from CD4+ or CD8+ T cells sorted from blood, sampled in a trial of the OX40 agonist ivuxolimab. CDR3 in DNA: TGTGCCAGCAGCTTACACGGCGCGGCCGGGGAGCTGTTTTTT. Protein: CASSLHGAAGELFF.